This T cell receptor beta chain was retrieved from a study of blood T cell repertoires in COVID-19. V lost 4 bases, J lost 3 bases, and 9 bases lay in between. Germline values: CDR1 KGHSH, CDR2 LQKENI. This CDR3 has 13 amino acids. Recruitment covered over 20 US areas and drew participants whose ages spanned about 18 to 100 years. Cohort 3 donors counted as recovered after two negative PCRs, clearance, or resolved symptoms. In the original analysis: Cell counts per sample came from amplifying reference gene primers. This table comes from immunoSEQ multiplex PCR, and its TCRdb copy is limited to in-frame clones, with some not included. V, J and clone size are those of that table, while D and trimming were read from the DNA. The data hold some 200,000 clones, with roughly 90% observed a single time.

Sequenced material: PBMCs or T cells enriched from blood (not recorded which). The chain couples TRBV18 to TRBJ1-1, with D unclear. This sequence was found in a woman under 30 who had recovered from COVID-19. Written as DNA, the CDR3 is TGTGCCAGCTCACAGACCCTAGACACTGAAGCTTTCTTT. Encoded protein: CASSQTLDTEAFF.